One sample yielded the 28 T cell receptor beta chains listed below, sequenced in a study of blood T cell repertoires in COVID-19. Method: immunoSEQ multiplex PCR; TCRdb's copy keeps in-frame clones and lacks some. The data show roughly 120,000 clones, with approximately 90% seen just once and 4.6% held by the top ten. The sequenced sample consisted of peripheral blood. The source is a woman aged 45-65 years with acute or convalescent COVID-19.

The V and J genes are TRBV7-9 and TRBJ1-6; D is perhaps TRBD1 (6 bases). The CDR3 is 14 amino acids. The germline V gene encodes CDR1 SEHNR and CDR2 FQNEAQ (reference sequence). The V end was cut by 4 bases, the J end by 15 bases, with 19 bases between. The CDR3 DNA follows: TGTGCCAGCAGCTACACTCGTGCGGGGGCAGGCCTCCACTTT. This encodes CASSYTRAGAGLHF.

The gene calls are TRBV7-9 and TRBJ1-5; D is undetermined. V was clipped by 3 bases and J by 6 bases, with 12 bases between them. The CDR3 has 14 residues. From germline, CDR1 is SEHNR and CDR2 FQNEAQ (reference sequence). The CDR3 nucleotides read TGTGCCAGCAGCTTTTCGGGGTCGGGTCAGCCCCAGCATTTT. Amino acids: CASSFSGSGQPQHF.

The rearrangement uses TRBV10-1 and TRBJ1-5; no reliable D call. Trimming took 3 bases from V and 4 from J, leaving 7 bases between them. CDR1 is WNHNN, CDR2 SYGVQD, per germline (reference sequence). The CDR3 spans 13 residues. The CDR3 spells CASSDNGNQPQHF. DNA for the CDR3: TGCGCCAGCAGTGACAACGGGAATCAGCCCCAGCATTTT.

The chain uses TRBV19 and TRBJ2-1; TRBD1 aligns across 9 bases. The ends lost 5 bases at V and 0 bases at J; junction bases unmatched: 14. This CDR3 has 19 amino acids. CDR1 and CDR2 from the germline V gene are LNHDA and SQIVND (reference sequence). The CDR3 sequence is CASSPRIGTGSISYNEQFF. CDR3 in DNA: TGTGCCAGTAGTCCCCGAATTGGGACAGGGAGCATCTCCTACAATGAGCAGTTCTTC.

The rearrangement uses TRBV5-8 and TRBJ1-5; TRBD1 agrees at 7 bases. CDR3 size: 16 residues. Germline CDR1 SGHTS, CDR2 YDEGEE. V was pared by 4 bases and J by 5 bases, with 12 bases of the junction left unmatched. The CDR3 DNA follows: TGTGCCAGCAGCCCGGGGACAGCGCCGGGGGATCAGCCCCAGCATTTT. This encodes CASSPGTAPGDQPQHF. The full variable domain, in which reference TRBV5-8 and TRBJ1-5 provide the parts outside the CDR3, is EAGVTQSPTHLIKTRGQQATLRCSPISGHTSVYWYQQALGLGLQFLLWYDEGEERNRGNFPPRFSGRQFPNYSSELNVNALELEDSALYLCASSPGTAPGDQPQHFGDGTRLSIL.

This clone was observed once. The chain recombines TRBV5-6 with TRBJ2-5; 11 nucleotides line up with TRBD2. V shed 2 bases, J shed 6 bases, and the junction held 9 bases outside the gene matches. CDR3 length: 16 residues. Looked up from germline, CDR1 is SGHDT and CDR2 is YYEEEE. The CDR3 reads CASSLLAGVKGKTQYF. CDR3 bases: TGTGCCAGCAGCTTACTAGCGGGGGTTAAGGGGAAGACCCAGTACTTC. The variable domain in full, completed from reference TRBV5-6 and TRBJ2-5, reads DAGVTQSPTHLIKTRGQQVTLRCSPKSGHDTVSWYQQALGQGPQFIFQYYEEEERQRGNFPDRFSGHQFPNYSSELNVNALLLGDSALYLCASSLLAGVKGKTQYFGPGTRLLVL.

The chain has TRBV15 and TRBJ1-6; D remains unclear. Trimming cost V 0 bases and J 9 bases, with 9 bases left between them. The CDR3 is made up of 14 amino acids. Germline V gene lookup returns CDR1 LNHNV and CDR2 YYDKDF (reference sequence). CDR3 sequence reads: CATSREIMASPLHF. The CDR3 coding sequence is TGTGCCACCAGCAGAGAGATCATGGCTTCACCCCTCCACTTT.

The chain has TRBV27 and TRBJ1-5, with a tentative D call TRBD1 (5 bases). The CDR3 spans 15 residues. Germline V lookup: CDR1 MNHEY, CDR2 SMNVEV (reference sequence). V was pared by 5 bases and J by 9 bases, with 20 bases between. The CDR3, as DNA: TGTGCCAGCAGTCCGCTAGGGGCCGTCCAATGGCCCCAGCATTTT. Amino acids: CASSPLGAVQWPQHF.

This rearrangement joins TRBV3-1 (or the pseudogene TRBV3-2) to TRBJ2-3; 14 bases line up with TRBD2. From germline, CDR1 is LGHDT and CDR2 YNNKEL (reference sequence). V trimming: 5 bases; J trimming: 6 bases; junction bases outside the gene matches: 10. CDR3 size: 17 residues. Written as DNA, the CDR3 is TGTGCCAGCAGCATCCACCCCGGGACTAGCGGGAGTGATACGCAGTATTTT. Protein product: CASSIHPGTSGSDTQYF.

This clone has just one count. The gene calls are TRBV19 and TRBJ1-6; D remains ambiguous. Germline-derived CDR1 and CDR2 are LNHDA and SQIVND (reference sequence). V dropped 1 base and J dropped 9 bases, with 13 bases sitting between them. The CDR3 covers 15 residues. The CDR3 region is CASSIVAVESSPLHF. The CDR3 DNA sequence: TGTGCCAGTAGTATAGTGGCGGTGGAGTCTTCACCCCTCCACTTT.

This clone came up once. This chain links TRBV7-3 with TRBJ2-5; D not certain. The ends were cut back, 4 bases at V and 3 bases at J, with 12 bases in the middle. The CDR3 is 14 residues long. CDR1 is SGHTA, CDR2 FQGTGA, per germline. DNA for the CDR3: TGTGCCAGCAGCTCCATAAGAGTTGAAGAGACCCAGTACTTC. Protein sequence: CASSSIRVEETQYF.

V gene TRBV5-1 combines with J gene TRBJ2-3; TRBD1 matches at 8 bases. CDR1 SGHRS and CDR2 YFSETQ come from the germline V gene. The trim removed 6 bases at V and 2 bases at J, leaving 5 bases unmatched. The CDR3 is made up of 14 amino acids. The CDR3 DNA sequence: TGCGCCAGCACCCGGACAGGGAACACAGATACGCAGTATTTT. Translating it yields CASTRTGNTDTQYF.

J is TRBJ2-1 and V is TRBV7-8; 7 bases match TRBD1. The V and J ends lost 1 base and 10 bases, in that order; junction bases with no gene match: 13. The CDR3 consists of 16 residues. Germline V lookup: CDR1 SGHVS, CDR2 FQNEAQ. CDR3 amino acids: CASSLGSDRWLREQFF. The CDR3 DNA reads TGTGCCAGCAGCTTAGGATCGGACAGGTGGTTGAGGGAGCAGTTCTTC.

This clone has only a few counts. The rearrangement uses TRBV19 and TRBJ1-2; TRBD1 agrees at 9 bases. After removal of 4 bases from V and 6 bases from J, the junction contained 6 bases not matched to a gene. Germline V CDR1 and CDR2: LNHDA, SQIVND (reference sequence). CDR3 length equals 14 residues. CDR3 sequence: CASSTTQGADGYTF. DNA of the CDR3: TGTGCCAGTAGTACGACACAGGGGGCGGATGGCTACACCTTC. Full variable domain (remainder filled in from reference TRBV19 and TRBJ1-2): DGGITQSPKYLFRKEGQNVTLSCEQNLNHDAMYWYRQDPGQGLRLIYYSQIVNDFQKGDIAEGYSVSREKKESFPLTVTSAQKNPTAFYLCASSTTQGADGYTFGSGTRLTVV.

This clone occurred a few times. V and J are TRBV30 and TRBJ1-2; possible D gene TRBD1, 5 bases. The CDR3 extends over 13 amino acids. V was trimmed by 2 bases and J by 6 bases, leaving 13 bases between them. CDR1 GTSNPN and CDR2 SVGIG come from the germline V gene (reference sequence). The CDR3 DNA sequence: TGTGCCTGGAGTCCTTCGGGGGTGAATGGCTACACCTTC. This codes for CAWSPSGVNGYTF.

The V gene is TRBV9, the J gene TRBJ2-1; D is uncertain. The CDR3 totals 13 residues. Germline-derived CDR1 and CDR2 are SGDLS and YYNGEE. V lost 3 bases, J lost 0 bases, and 4 bases lay in between. The CDR3 protein is CASSARSYNEQFF. CDR3 DNA sequence: TGTGCCAGCAGCGCCCGCTCCTACAATGAGCAGTTCTTC.

To note about this clone: Other nucleotide sequences from this sample produce the same CDR3. This chain uses TRBV6-5 with TRBJ1-1, with TRBD1 as a possible D gene (5 bases). Germline loops: CDR1 MNHEY, CDR2 SVGAGI. The CDR3 is 14 residues long. Trimming cost V 1 base and J 1 base, with 7 bases left between them. CDR3 residues: CASSYLQGNTEAFF. DNA for the CDR3: TGTGCCAGCAGTTACTTGCAGGGGAACACTGAAGCTTTCTTT.

This rearrangement joins TRBV19 to TRBJ2-1; a possible D gene is TRBD2 (5 bases). The V end was cut by 1 base, the J end by 6 bases, with 10 bases between. Germline CDR1 and CDR2: LNHDA and SQIVND (reference sequence). This CDR3 region has 14 residues. CDR3: CASSIAPEGNEQFF. The CDR3 nucleotides read TGTGCCAGTAGTATAGCGCCTGAGGGCAATGAGCAGTTCTTC.

V is TRBV13 and J is TRBJ1-2; no definite D call. In germline, CDR1 is PRHDT, CDR2 FYEKMQ (reference sequence). With 5 bases removed from V and 2 bases from J, the gap between germline ends came to 12 bases. CDR3 size: 14 residues. This CDR3 is CASSPTGSNYGYTF. The CDR3 coding sequence is TGTGCCAGCAGCCCTACGGGGAGCAACTATGGCTACACCTTC. The complete variable domain, with remaining parts taken from reference TRBV13 and TRBJ1-2, reads AAGVIQSPRHLIKEKRETATLKCYPIPRHDTVYWYQQGPGQDPQFLISFYEKMQSDKGSIPDRFSAQQFSDYHSELNMSSLELGDSALYFCASSPTGSNYGYTFGSGTRLTVV.

V is TRBV4-1 and J is TRBJ2-7; D not resolved. The CDR3 has 15 residues. The V gene's germline CDR1 is MGHRA and CDR2 YSYEKL. V lost 0 bases and J lost 3, with 12 bases in between. CDR3 residues: CASSQEQEAFYEQYF. The CDR3 nucleotides read TGCGCCAGCAGCCAAGAGCAAGAAGCTTTCTACGAGCAGTACTTC.

The chain has TRBV6-5 and TRBJ1-4; 9 nucleotides line up with TRBD1. Unmatched junction bases numbered 10, after V lost 6 bases and J lost 11 bases. The CDR3 totals 14 residues. Germline CDR1 is MNHEY and CDR2 is SVGAGI. The CDR3 protein is CASRSTRDREKLFF. CDR3 nucleotide sequence: TGTGCCAGCAGATCAACCCGGGACAGGGAGAAACTGTTTTTT.

The chain has TRBV7-2 and TRBJ2-1, with a tentative D call TRBD2 (5 bases). This CDR3 contains 15 residues. The V gene lost 5 bases and the J gene lost 0 bases, with 11 bases spanning the gap. The germline V gene encodes CDR1 SGHTA and CDR2 FQGNSA. The CDR3 reads CASSEQGSSYNEQFF. Here the CDR3 DNA reads TGTGCCAGCAGCGAACAAGGGAGCTCCTACAATGAGCAGTTCTTC.

The chain uses TRBV11-1 and TRBJ2-7; D perhaps matches TRBD1 (7 bases). CDR1 is SGHAT and CDR2 is FQDESV in the germline V gene (reference sequence). The V and J ends lost 1 base and 2 bases respectively, with 9 bases between them. The CDR3 spans 14 residues. For the CDR3, the DNA is TGTGCCAGCAGCTTAGGCGGGACAGCCTACGAGCAGTACTTC. Translated: CASSLGGTAYEQYF.

The rearrangement joins TRBV19 to TRBJ1-2; D possibly corresponds to TRBD1 (6 bases). CDR1 and CDR2 (germline): LNHDA, SQIVND (reference sequence). Trimming shortened V by 7 bases and J by 5 bases, and 17 bases separated the two germline ends. There are 14 residues in the CDR3. CDR3 DNA sequence: TGTGCCAGTACCGACGATGGGGGCAGGTATGGCTACACCTTC. This codes for CASTDDGGRYGYTF.

The chain has TRBV10-3 and TRBJ1-2; a possible D gene is TRBD1 (5 bases). Germline V gene lookup returns CDR1 ENHRY and CDR2 SYGVKD. Trimming took 2 bases from V and 2 from J, leaving 6 bases between them. This CDR3 region has 13 residues. CDR3 DNA sequence: TGTGCCATCAGTGAGCGACAGAACTATGGCTACACCTTC. Its protein product is CAISERQNYGYTF.

This clone was seen a handful of times. This rearrangement joins TRBV28 to TRBJ2-3, with TRBD1 matching 9 bases. CDR1 MDHEN and CDR2 SYDVKM come from the germline V gene. Unmatched junction bases numbered 18, after V lost 3 bases and J lost 2 bases. This CDR3 is built from 20 residues. For the CDR3, the DNA is TGTGCCAGCAGTTTTTGGTTTCGACAGGGGGGAATGAGGGACACAGATACGCAGTATTTT. The encoded protein is CASSFWFRQGGMRDTDTQYF. Filled out from reference TRBV28 and TRBJ2-3, the complete variable domain reads DVKVTQSSRYLVKRTGEKVFLECVQDMDHENMFWYRQDPGLGLRLIYFSYDVKMKEKGDIPEGYSVSREKKERFSLILESASTNQTSMYLCASSFWFRQGGMRDTDTQYFGPGTRLTVL.

V gene TRBV25-1 combines with J gene TRBJ1-1; TRBD1 is a possible D gene (5 bases). The ends were cut back, 8 bases at V and 5 bases at J, with 18 bases in the middle. Germline values: CDR1 MGHDK, CDR2 SYGVNS. The CDR3 consists of 14 residues. CDR3 in amino acids: CASSRLGPETEAFF. CDR3 nucleotides: TGTGCCAGCTCTAGACTGGGGCCTGAAACTGAAGCTTTCTTT.

The gene calls are TRBV9 and TRBJ2-7; the match to TRBD2 covers 9 bases. CDR1 and CDR2 (germline): SGDLS, YYNGEE. The CDR3 length is 14 residues. The V segment lost 7 bases and the J segment 3 bases; nucleotides outside the gene matches: 8. CDR3 DNA: TGTGCCAGCGCCCATAGCGGGAGTTACTACGAGCAGTACTTC. Amino acid sequence: CASAHSGSYYEQYF.